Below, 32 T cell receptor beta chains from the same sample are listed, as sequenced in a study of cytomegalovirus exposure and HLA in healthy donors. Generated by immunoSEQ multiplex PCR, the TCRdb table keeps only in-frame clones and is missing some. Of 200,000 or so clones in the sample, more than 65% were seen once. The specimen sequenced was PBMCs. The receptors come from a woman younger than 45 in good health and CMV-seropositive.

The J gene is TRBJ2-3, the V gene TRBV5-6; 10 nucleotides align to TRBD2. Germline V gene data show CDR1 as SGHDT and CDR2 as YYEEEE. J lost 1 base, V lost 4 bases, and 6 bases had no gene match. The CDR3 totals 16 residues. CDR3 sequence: CASSILAGAGTDTQYF. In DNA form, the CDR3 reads TGTGCCAGCAGCATTCTAGCGGGAGCGGGCACAGATACGCAGTATTTT. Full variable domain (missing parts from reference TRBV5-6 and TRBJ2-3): DAGVTQSPTHLIKTRGQQVTLRCSPKSGHDTVSWYQQALGQGPQFIFQYYEEEERQRGNFPDRFSGHQFPNYSSELNVNALLLGDSALYLCASSILAGAGTDTQYFGPGTRLTVL.

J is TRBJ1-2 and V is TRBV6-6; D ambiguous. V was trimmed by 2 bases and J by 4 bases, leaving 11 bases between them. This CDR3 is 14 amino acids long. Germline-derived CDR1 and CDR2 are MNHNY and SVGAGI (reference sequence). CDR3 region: CASSYTPRGYGYTF. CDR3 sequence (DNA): TGTGCCAGCAGTTACACCCCCCGGGGCTATGGCTACACCTTC.

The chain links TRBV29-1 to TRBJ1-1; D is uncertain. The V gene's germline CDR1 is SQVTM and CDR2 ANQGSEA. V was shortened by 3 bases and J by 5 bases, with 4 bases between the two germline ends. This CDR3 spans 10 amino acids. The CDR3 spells CSVEYTEAFF. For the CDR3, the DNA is TGCAGCGTTGAGTATACTGAAGCTTTCTTT.

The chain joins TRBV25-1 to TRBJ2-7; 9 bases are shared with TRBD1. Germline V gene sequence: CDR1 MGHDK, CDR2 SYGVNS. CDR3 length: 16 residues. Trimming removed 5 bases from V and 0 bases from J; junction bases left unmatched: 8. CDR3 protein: CASSPKWDRASYEQYF. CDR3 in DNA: TGTGCCAGCAGTCCGAAATGGGACAGGGCCTCCTACGAGCAGTACTTC.

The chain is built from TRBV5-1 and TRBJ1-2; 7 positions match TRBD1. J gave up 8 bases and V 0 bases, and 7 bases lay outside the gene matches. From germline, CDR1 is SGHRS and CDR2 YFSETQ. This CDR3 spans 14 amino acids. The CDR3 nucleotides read TGCGCCAGCAGCTTGGAGACAGGGACGAGCGGCTACACCTTC. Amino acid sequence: CASSLETGTSGYTF.

The DNA for the CDR3 is TGTGCCAGCAGTTTATCGGGACTATTGAACACTGAAGCTTTCTTT. Amino acids: CASSLSGLLNTEAFF. This sequence joins TRBV27 and TRBJ1-1, with TRBD1 as a possible D gene (5 bases). V was pared by 0 bases and J by 0 bases, with 8 bases between. The CDR3 runs to 15 residues. Germline V gene sequence: CDR1 MNHEY, CDR2 SMNVEV (reference sequence).

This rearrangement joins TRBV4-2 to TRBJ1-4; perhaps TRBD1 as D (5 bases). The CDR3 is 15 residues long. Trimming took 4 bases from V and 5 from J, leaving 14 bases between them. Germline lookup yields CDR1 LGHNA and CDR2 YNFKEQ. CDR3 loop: CASSPRVQGNEKLFF. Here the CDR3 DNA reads TGTGCCAGCAGCCCCCGCGTGCAGGGAAATGAAAAACTGTTTTTT.

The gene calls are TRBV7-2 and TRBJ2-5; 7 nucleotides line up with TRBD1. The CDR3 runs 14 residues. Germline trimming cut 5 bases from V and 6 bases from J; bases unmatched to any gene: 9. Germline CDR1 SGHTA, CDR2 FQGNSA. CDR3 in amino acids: CASSPGSTGKTQYF. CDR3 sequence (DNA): TGTGCCAGCAGCCCAGGATCGACAGGGAAGACCCAGTACTTC.

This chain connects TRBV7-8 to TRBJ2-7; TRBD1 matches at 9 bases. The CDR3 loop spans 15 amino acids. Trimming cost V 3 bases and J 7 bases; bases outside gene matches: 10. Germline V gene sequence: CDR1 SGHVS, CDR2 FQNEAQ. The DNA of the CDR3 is TGTGCCAGCAGCTTCTCCGGGACAGGGAGTTCGGAGCAGTACTTC. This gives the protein CASSFSGTGSSEQYF.

For the CDR3, the DNA is TGTGCCAGCAGTAGCGGGAGGGCCCTTTCTGGGGAGCTGTTTTTT. This encodes CASSSGRALSGELFF. The genes are TRBV7-3 and TRBJ2-2; 11 bases match TRBD2. CDR1 and CDR2 from the germline V gene are SGHTA and FQGTGA. The V and J ends lost 6 bases and 8 bases, in that order; junction bases with no gene match: 8. The CDR3 loop spans 15 amino acids.

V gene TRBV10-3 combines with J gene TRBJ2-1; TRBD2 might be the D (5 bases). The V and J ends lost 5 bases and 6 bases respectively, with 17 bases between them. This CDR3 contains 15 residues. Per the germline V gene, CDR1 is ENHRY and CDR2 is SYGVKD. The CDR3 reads CAISNGPTEGNEQFF. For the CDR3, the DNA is TGTGCCATCAGTAATGGACCGACCGAGGGCAATGAGCAGTTCTTC.

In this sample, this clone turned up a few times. The CDR3 sequence: CASSEVRPNQPQHF. CDR3 coding DNA: TGTGCCAGCAGTGAAGTCAGGCCGAATCAGCCCCAGCATTTT. The chain is built from TRBV2 and TRBJ1-5; D uncertain. Trimming shortened V by 1 base and J by 4 bases, and 8 bases separated the two germline ends. The CDR3 length is 14 residues. Germline V CDR1 and CDR2: SNHLY, FYNNEI.

The DNA of the CDR3 is TGTGCCAGCAGTGAATCCCCTAGCGGGAGTCTCGAGCAGTACTTC. It specifies CASSESPSGSLEQYF. The gene calls are TRBV25-1 and TRBJ2-7; 10 nucleotides match TRBD2. This CDR3 region has 15 residues. From germline, CDR1 is MGHDK and CDR2 SYGVNS. The ends lost 1 base at V and 6 bases at J; junction bases unmatched: 6.

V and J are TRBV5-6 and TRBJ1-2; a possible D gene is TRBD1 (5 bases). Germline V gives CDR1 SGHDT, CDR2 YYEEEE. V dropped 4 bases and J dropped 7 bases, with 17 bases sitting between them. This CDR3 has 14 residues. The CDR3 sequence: CASSPRDWGGGYTF. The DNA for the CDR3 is TGTGCCAGCAGCCCACGTGATTGGGGCGGTGGCTACACCTTC.

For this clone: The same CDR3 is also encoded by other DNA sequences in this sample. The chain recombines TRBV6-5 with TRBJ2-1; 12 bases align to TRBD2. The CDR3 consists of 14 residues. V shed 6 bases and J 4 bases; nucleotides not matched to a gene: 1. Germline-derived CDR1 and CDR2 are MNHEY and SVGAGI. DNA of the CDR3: TGTGCCAGCAGGGGGACTAGCGGGTACAATGAGCAGTTCTTC. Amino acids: CASRGTSGYNEQFF.

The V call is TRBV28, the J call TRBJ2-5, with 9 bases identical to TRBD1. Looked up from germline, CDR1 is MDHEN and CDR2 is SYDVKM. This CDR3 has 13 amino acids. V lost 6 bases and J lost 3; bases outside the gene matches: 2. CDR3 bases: TGTGCCAGCAGGGGGACAGGGAAAGAGACCCAGTACTTC. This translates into CASRGTGKETQYF.

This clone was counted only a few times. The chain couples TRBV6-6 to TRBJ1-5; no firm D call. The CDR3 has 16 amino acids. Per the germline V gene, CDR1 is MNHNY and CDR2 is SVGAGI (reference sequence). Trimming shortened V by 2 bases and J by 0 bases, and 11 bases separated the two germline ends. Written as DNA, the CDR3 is TGTGCCAGCAGTTACAGGTTCGGGGTTAGCAATCAGCCCCAGCATTTT. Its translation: CASSYRFGVSNQPQHF.

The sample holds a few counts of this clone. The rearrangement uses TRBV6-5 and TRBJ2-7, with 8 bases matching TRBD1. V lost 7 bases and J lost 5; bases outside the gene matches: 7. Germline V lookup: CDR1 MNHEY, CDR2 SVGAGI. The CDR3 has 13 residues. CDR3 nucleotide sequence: TGTGCCAGCACCCGACAGGGGCAACACGAGCAGTACTTC. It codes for CASTRQGQHEQYF.

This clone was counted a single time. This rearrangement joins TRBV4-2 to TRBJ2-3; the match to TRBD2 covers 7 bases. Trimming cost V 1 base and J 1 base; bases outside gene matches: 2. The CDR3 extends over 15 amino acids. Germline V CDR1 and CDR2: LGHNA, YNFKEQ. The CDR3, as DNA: TGTGCCAGCAGCCAAGGCGGGAGCCGCACAGATACGCAGTATTTT. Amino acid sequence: CASSQGGSRTDTQYF.

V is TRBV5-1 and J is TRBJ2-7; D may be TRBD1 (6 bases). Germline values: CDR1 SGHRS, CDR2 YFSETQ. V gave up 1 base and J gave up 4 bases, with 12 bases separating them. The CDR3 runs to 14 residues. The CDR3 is CASSLSQGPYEQYF. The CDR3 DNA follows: TGCGCCAGCAGCTTGTCACAGGGCCCTTACGAGCAGTACTTC.

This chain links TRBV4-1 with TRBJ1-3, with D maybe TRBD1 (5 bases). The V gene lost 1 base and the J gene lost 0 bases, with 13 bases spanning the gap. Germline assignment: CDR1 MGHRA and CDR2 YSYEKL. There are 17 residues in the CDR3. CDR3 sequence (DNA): TGCGCCAGCAGCCAAGTGGGGGGTTTCGGCTCTGGAAACACCATATATTTT. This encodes CASSQVGGFGSGNTIYF.

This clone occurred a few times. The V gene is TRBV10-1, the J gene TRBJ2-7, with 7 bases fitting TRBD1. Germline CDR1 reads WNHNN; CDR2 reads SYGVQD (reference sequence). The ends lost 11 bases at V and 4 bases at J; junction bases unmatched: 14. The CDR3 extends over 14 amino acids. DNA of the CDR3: TGCGCCGCTCACTGGGACAGTGATCGATACGAGCAGTACTTC. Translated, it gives CAAHWDSDRYEQYF.

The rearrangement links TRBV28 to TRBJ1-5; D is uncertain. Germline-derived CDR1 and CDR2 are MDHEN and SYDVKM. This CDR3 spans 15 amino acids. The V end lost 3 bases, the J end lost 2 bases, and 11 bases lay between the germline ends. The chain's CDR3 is CASSFASVGNQPQHF. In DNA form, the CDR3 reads TGTGCCAGCAGTTTTGCGTCCGTCGGCAATCAGCCCCAGCATTTT. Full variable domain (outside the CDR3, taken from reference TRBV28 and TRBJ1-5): DVKVTQSSRYLVKRTGEKVFLECVQDMDHENMFWYRQDPGLGLRLIYFSYDVKMKEKGDIPEGYSVSREKKERFSLILESASTNQTSMYLCASSFASVGNQPQHFGDGTRLSIL.

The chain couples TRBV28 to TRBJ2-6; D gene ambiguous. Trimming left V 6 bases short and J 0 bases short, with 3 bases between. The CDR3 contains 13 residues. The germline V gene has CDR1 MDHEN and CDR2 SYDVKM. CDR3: CASSRSGANVLTF. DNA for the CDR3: TGTGCCAGCAGCCGCTCTGGGGCCAACGTCCTGACTTTC.

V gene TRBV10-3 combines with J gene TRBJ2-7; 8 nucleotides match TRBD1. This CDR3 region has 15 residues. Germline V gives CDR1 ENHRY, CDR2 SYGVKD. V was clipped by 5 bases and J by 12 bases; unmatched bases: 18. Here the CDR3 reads CAISPAGTGFPRGYF. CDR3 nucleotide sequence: TGTGCCATCAGTCCTGCTGGGACAGGTTTCCCTAGGGGGTACTTC.

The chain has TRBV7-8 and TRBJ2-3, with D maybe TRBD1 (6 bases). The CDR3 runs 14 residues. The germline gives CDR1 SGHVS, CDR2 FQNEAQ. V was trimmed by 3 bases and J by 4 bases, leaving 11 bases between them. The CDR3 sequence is CASSFNRAADTQYF. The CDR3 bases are TGTGCCAGCAGCTTCAACAGGGCGGCAGATACGCAGTATTTT.

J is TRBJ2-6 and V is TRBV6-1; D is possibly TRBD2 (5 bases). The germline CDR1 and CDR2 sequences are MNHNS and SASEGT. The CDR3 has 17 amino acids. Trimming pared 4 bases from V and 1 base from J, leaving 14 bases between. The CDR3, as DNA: TGTGCCAGCAGTGCACTAGGGCGCGGGTCTGGGGCCAACGTCCTGACTTTC. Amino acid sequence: CASSALGRGSGANVLTF.

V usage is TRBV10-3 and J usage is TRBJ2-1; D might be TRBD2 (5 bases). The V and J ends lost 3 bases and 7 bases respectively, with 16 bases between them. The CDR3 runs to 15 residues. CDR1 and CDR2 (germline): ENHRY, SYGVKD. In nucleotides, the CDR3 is TGTGCCATCAGTGACCCCTGGGGAGAAGAGAATGAGCAGTTCTTC. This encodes CAISDPWGEENEQFF.

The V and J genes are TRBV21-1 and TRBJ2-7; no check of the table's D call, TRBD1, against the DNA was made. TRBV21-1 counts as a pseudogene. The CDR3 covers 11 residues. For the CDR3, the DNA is TGTGCCAGCGGCCAGGGTCCCGAGCAGTACTTC. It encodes CASGQGPEQYF.

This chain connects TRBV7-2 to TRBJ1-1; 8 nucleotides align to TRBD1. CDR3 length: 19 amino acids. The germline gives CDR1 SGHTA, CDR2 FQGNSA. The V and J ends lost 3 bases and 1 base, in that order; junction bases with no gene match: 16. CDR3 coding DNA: TGTGCCAGCAGCTTCAGGGGGCGAGCCGAGGGGTTCAGGAACACTGAAGCTTTCTTT. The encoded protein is CASSFRGRAEGFRNTEAFF. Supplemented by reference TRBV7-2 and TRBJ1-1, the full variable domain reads GAGVSQSPSNKVTEKGKDVELRCDPISGHTALYWYRQSLGQGLEFLIYFQGNSAPDKSGLPSDRFSAERTGGSVSTLTIQRTQQEDSAVYLCASSFRGRAEGFRNTEAFFGQGTRLTVV.

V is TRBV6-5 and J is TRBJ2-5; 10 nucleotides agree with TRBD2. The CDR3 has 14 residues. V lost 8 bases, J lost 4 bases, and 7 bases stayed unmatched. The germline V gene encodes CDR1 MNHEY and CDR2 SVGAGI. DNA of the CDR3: TGTGCCAGCCGGCTCAGCGGGAGGGGAGAGACCCAGTACTTC. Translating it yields CASRLSGRGETQYF.

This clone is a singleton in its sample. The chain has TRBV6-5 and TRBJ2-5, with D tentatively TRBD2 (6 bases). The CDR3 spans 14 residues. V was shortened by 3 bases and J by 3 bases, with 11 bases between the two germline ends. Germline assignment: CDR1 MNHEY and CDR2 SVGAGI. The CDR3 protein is CASSYERAKETQYF. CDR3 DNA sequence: TGTGCCAGCAGTTATGAGCGGGCCAAAGAGACCCAGTACTTC.